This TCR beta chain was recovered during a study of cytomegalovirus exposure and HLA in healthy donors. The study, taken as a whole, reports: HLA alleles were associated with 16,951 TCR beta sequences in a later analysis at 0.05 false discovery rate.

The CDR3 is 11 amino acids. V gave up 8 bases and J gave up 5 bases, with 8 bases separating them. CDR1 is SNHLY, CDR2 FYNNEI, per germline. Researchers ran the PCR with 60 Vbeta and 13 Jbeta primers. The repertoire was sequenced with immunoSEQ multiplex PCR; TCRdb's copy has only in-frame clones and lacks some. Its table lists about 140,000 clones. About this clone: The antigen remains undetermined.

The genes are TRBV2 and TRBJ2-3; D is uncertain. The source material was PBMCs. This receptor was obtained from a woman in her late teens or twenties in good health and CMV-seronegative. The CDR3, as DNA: TGTGCCAGCCGCCCAGGAGATACGCAGTATTTT. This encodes CASRPGDTQYF. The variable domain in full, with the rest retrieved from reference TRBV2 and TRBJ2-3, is EPEVTQTPSHQVTQMGQEVILRCVPISNHLYFYWYRQILGQKVEFLVSFYNNEISEKSEIFDDQFSVERPDGSNFTLKIRSTKLEDSAMYFCASRPGDTQYFGPGTRLTVL.